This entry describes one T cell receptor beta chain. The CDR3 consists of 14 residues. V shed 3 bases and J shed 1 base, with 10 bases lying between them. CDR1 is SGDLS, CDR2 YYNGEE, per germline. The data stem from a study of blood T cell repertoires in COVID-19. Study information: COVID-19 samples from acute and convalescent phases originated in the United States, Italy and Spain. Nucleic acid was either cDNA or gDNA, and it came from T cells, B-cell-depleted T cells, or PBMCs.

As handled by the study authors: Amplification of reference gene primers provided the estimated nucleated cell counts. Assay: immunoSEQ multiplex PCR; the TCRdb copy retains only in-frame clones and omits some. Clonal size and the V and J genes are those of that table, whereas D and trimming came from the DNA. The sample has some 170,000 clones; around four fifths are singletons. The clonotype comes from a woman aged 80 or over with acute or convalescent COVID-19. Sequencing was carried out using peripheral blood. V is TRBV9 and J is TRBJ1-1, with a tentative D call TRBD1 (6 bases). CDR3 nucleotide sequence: TGTGCCAGCAGCGGGGGACACTCGAACACTGAAGCTTTCTTT. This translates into CASSGGHSNTEAFF.